These 13 T cell receptor beta chains share one sample of origin, sequenced in a study of somatic reversion in DOCK8 deficiency. TRB libraries came from one-step amplicon PCR on roughly 100 ng genomic DNA with EuroClonality-NGS primers. MiXCR was run by TCRdb on the multiplex PCR reads, yielding one entry per CDR3 protein. The sample has over 4,000 distinct CDR3 sequences; approximately 26% are singletons. What was sequenced was peripheral blood. These receptor sequences come from a human donor in good health.

The genes are TRBV12-3 or TRBV12-4 and TRBJ2-7, with D perhaps TRBD1 (5 bases). Trimming stripped 4 bases from V and 5 bases from J, with 15 bases between. The CDR3 has 14 residues. The CDR3 here is CASSSHETVNEQYF. The CDR3 nucleotides read TGTGCCAGCAGTTCCCATGAGACAGTCAACGAGCAGTACTTC.

There are a few counts of this clonotype. The chain recombines TRBV5-1 with TRBJ1-4; D remains unclear. Germline lookup yields CDR1 SGHRS and CDR2 YFSETQ. With 0 bases removed from V and 8 bases from J, the gap between germline ends came to 8 bases. The CDR3 loop spans 13 amino acids. The CDR3 sequence: CASSLVFGEKLFF. The CDR3 DNA reads TGCGCCAGCAGCTTGGTATTTGGCGAAAAACTGTTTTTT.

V gene TRBV20-1 combines with J gene TRBJ1-2; 9 bases agree with TRBD1. CDR1 is DFQATT and CDR2 is SNEGSKA in the germline V gene (reference sequence). The ends lost 3 bases at V and 1 base at J; junction bases unmatched: 3. This CDR3 region has 14 residues. CDR3 bases: TGCAGTGCTAGCTGGGACAGGGATAACTATGGCTACACCTTC. It codes for CSASWDRDNYGYTF.

This clonotype was seen only a few times. V gene TRBV3-1 combines with J gene TRBJ2-7, with D perhaps TRBD1 (6 bases). Germline-derived CDR1 and CDR2 are LGHDT and YNNKEL (reference sequence). CDR3 length: 13 residues. Trimming pared 4 bases from V and 2 bases from J, leaving 9 bases between. CDR3 DNA: TGTGCCAGCAGCCTCAACAGGGCCTACGAGCAGTACTTC. This sequence encodes CASSLNRAYEQYF.

Judged by abundance, this clonotype is medium-sized. The chain employs TRBV19 and TRBJ1-4; D call uncertain. CDR3 length: 14 residues. Germline V gene data show CDR1 as LNHDA and CDR2 as SQIVND (reference sequence). Trimming left V 3 bases short and J 0 bases short, with 5 bases between. The CDR3 coding sequence is TGTGCCAGTAGTATCCGCGCAACTAATGAAAAACTGTTTTTT. Its translation: CASSIRATNEKLFF.

This clonotype was observed a handful of times. The CDR3 bases are TGCGCCAGCAGCTTGGCAGGGTTTAATGAAAAACTGTTTTTT. It yields the protein CASSLAGFNEKLFF. This chain joins TRBV5-1 and TRBJ1-4, with D possibly matching TRBD1 (5 bases). Trimming left V 0 bases short and J 4 bases short, with 7 bases between. From germline, CDR1 is SGHRS and CDR2 YFSETQ. The CDR3 runs 14 residues.

This clonotype came up once. A much larger clone differs from this one at a single base, so this may be a read error. The chain links TRBV5-8 to TRBJ1-1, with D possibly matching TRBD1 (5 bases). Per germline, CDR1 SGHTS and CDR2 YDEGEE. This CDR3 has 16 residues. Trimming removed 0 bases from V and 3 bases from J, with 15 bases in between. In nucleotides, the CDR3 is TGTGCCAGCAGCTTGGATACACGGGGCGGGGACACTGAAGCTTTCTTT. This codes for CASSLDTRGGDTEAFF.

This clonotype is categorized as medium-sized (0.01 to 0.1%). The gene calls are TRBV30 and TRBJ1-3; D gene unclear. CDR3 length equals 16 residues. Trimming cost V 3 bases and J 0 bases, with 15 bases left between them. The germline V gene encodes CDR1 GTSNPN and CDR2 SVGIG (reference sequence). The CDR3 nucleotides read TGTGCCTGGAGGGGCGACCGAGGATTCTCTGGAAACACCATATATTTT. This translates into CAWRGDRGFSGNTIYF.

This chain uses TRBV20-1 with TRBJ1-2; D not resolved. CDR1 DFQATT and CDR2 SNEGSKA come from the germline V gene (reference sequence). Trimming took 5 bases from V and 1 from J, leaving 8 bases between them. The CDR3 runs 12 residues. DNA of the CDR3: TGCAGTGCTTCTATTCTTAACTATGGCTACACCTTC. Its protein product is CSASILNYGYTF.

By sample fraction, this clonotype is medium-sized. This chain links TRBV10-3 with TRBJ1-2; the D is unclear. CDR1 and CDR2 from the germline V gene are ENHRY and SYGVKD. The CDR3 is 13 amino acids. Between the trimmed V and J ends, which lost 3 bases and 2 bases, there was a span of 7 bases. The CDR3 loop is CAISDRANYGYTF. Here the CDR3 DNA reads TGTGCCATCAGTGATAGAGCAAACTATGGCTACACCTTC.

For this clonotype: Since a much larger clone is just one base distant, this may be a read error. This rearrangement joins TRBV19 to TRBJ1-2; D gene ambiguous. The V gene's germline CDR1 is LNHDA and CDR2 SQIVND (reference sequence). The V gene lost 6 bases and the J gene lost 4 bases, with 12 bases spanning the gap. This CDR3 is 13 amino acids long. CDR3 protein: CASSTRRTYGYTF. As DNA, the CDR3 is TGTGCCAGTAGCACCAGACGGACCTATGGCTACACCTTC. Full variable domain (outside the CDR3, taken from reference TRBV19 and TRBJ1-2): DGGITQSPKYLFRKEGQNVTLSCEQNLNHDAMYWYRQDPGQGLRLIYYSQIVNDFQKGDIAEGYSVSREKKESFPLTVTSAQKNPTAFYLCASSTRRTYGYTFGSGTRLTVV.

This clonotype is deemed medium-sized. The genes are TRBV20-1 and TRBJ1-1, with 7 bases matching TRBD1. CDR1 DFQATT and CDR2 SNEGSKA come from the germline V gene (reference sequence). The CDR3 consists of 14 residues. With V trimmed by 0 bases and J by 3 bases, 4 bases remained unmatched. CDR3 residues: CSARDIQGDTEAFF. The CDR3 DNA sequence: TGCAGTGCTAGAGATATTCAGGGGGACACTGAAGCTTTCTTT.

The genes are TRBV29-1 and TRBJ1-5; tentatively, D is TRBD1 (6 bases). The ends were cut back, 1 base at V and 3 bases at J, with 7 bases in the middle. This CDR3 comprises 13 residues. CDR1 SQVTM and CDR2 ANQGSEA come from the germline V gene. The CDR3 here is CSVEGTANQPQHF. As DNA, the CDR3 is TGCAGCGTTGAAGGGACAGCCAATCAGCCCCAGCATTTT.